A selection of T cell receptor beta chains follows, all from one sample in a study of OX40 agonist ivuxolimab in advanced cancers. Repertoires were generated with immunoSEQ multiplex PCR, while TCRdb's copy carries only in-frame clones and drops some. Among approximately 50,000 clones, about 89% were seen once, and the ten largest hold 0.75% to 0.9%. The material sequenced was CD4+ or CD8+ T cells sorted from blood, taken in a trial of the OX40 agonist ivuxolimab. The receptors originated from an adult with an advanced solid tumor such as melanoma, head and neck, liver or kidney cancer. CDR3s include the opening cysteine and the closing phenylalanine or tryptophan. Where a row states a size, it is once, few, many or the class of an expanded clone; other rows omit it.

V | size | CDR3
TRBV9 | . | CASSPRDSRGYEQYF
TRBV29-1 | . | CSVGAYNTDTQYF
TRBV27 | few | CASSLLGHPNEQFF
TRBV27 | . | CASSETNSPLHF
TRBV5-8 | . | CASSKGGEGWDTQYF
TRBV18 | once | CASSPATNRADTQYF
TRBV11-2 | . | CASSLWGQGPPMSGNTIYF
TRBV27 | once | CASSSMIRGRSGGYTF
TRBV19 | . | CASSTNRPEGTEAFF
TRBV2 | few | CASTSVAFSTDTQYF
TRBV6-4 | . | CATTGLIGETQYF
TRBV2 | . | CASTLGRGYTEAFF
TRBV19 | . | CASSIGGARTFF
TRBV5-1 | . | CASRYDREVFGFNQPQHF
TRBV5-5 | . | CASSLEGQNTEAFF
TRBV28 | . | CASRVGRIGELFF